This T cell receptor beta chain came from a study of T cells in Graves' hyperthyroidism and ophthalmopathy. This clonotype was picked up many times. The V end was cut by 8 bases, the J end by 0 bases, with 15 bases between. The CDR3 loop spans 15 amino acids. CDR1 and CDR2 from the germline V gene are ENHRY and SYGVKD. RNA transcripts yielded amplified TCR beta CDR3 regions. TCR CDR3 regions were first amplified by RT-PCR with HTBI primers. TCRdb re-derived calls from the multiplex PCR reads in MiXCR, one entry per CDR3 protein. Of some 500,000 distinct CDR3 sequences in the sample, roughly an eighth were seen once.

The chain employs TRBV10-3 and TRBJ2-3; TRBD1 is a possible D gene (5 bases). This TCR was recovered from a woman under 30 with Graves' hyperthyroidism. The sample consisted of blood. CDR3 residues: CAIRAGSTSTDTQYF. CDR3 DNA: TGTGCCATCCGAGCAGGGTCCACTAGCACAGATACGCAGTATTTT.